This entry concerns a single T cell receptor (beta chain). Its antigen is not known. The treatment is: some 20 received Ad26.COV2.S at low or high dose, single or two shots; about 5 received placebo; per-sample allocation not given. Samples were taken on day 63 after the first vaccine or placebo injection. The sample is drawn from a study of Ad26.COV2.S vaccination and SARS-CoV-2 variants. As for the study in general: Ad26.COV2.S, an intramuscular injection, was given once or twice 56 days apart. Study-wide points: Ad26.COV2.S recipients had broader spike-specific TCRs (P = 0.0014).

The assay was immunoSEQ multiplex PCR, and TCRdb's table has in-frame clones only and misses some. The repertoire consists of some 640,000 clones, with roughly 90% occurring once and the leading ten covering over 1.3%. This CDR3 spans 13 amino acids. The V end lost 0 bases, the J end lost 2 bases, and 4 bases lay between the germline ends. Germline values: CDR1 MNHEY, CDR2 SVGEGT. Sequenced here: peripheral blood, sampled in a trial of Ad26.COV2.S vaccine versus placebo. The chain joins TRBV6-2 or TRBV6-3 to TRBJ1-2, with D uncertain. This TCR derives from a person aged 18 to 59 who received the Ad26.COV2.S COVID-19 vaccine or a placebo. The chain's CDR3 is CASSYSGNYGYTF. In DNA, the CDR3 is TGTGCCAGCAGTTACTCGGGGAACTATGGCTACACCTTC.